This T cell receptor beta chain was found in a study of HIV-infected patients and healthy controls (TCRdb year 2014). Concerning the study at large: The question the study tested was whether immune perturbation and reconstitution could be captured by deep TCR repertoire sequencing of small blood samples from HIV patients. Here is what the overall study found, with its caveats: The dynamics of distinct T-cell subpopulations could not be separated, and sequencing depth was restricted, because whole blood was used. Oligoclonality may be reflected in the significantly higher mean Gini indices of HIV-infected repertoires compared with controls. Healthy controls shared more CDR3s between individuals than HIV+ patients, by Jaccard index and by count of highly shared sequences. During therapy, HIV-associated CDR3s significantly decreased in frequency, while CMV-associated CDR3s did not change significantly, though most became more frequent. Slight age and sex profile differences between the study cohorts did not explain the observed diversity differences. A major limit on how widely the findings apply, in the view of the authors, was that only sixteen HIV-infected individuals were processed. In size-matched repertoire data, the apparent post-therapy recovery of the Gini index in HIV-infected patients was not replicated. In the samples, alpha-beta chain pairing was left undetermined. Comparisons were complicated by unequal numbers of distinct sequences between patients and controls, and rare events from HIV-infected data were overweighted by size-matching. Compared with untreated HIV+ repertoires, healthy control repertoires had roughly threefold more distinct CDR3s and higher Shannon diversity. Significantly different mean usage between HIV-infected patients and controls was observed for eight alpha and eight beta V genes. Alpha-chain CDR3s from MAIT cells appeared at high frequency in healthy controls but were severely depleted in HIV+ repertoires. In the study, no determination of donor HLA types was made.

The germline V gene yields SGHDN for CDR1 and FVKESK for CDR2. The CDR3 covers 15 residues, taking in both the cysteine and the phenylalanine. The entry retains the CDR3 DNA only, 45 bases that are in frame from base 1. V is trimmed back by 1 base and J by 7 bases, and the junction contains 3 bases that no gene match accounts for. Whole blood was used without cell fractionation, so the repertoire reflected all unsorted peripheral T cells. Roughly 10 uninfected healthy donors were sampled as controls, a few of whom were sampled twice roughly 3 months apart. A roughly 2.5 ml sample of peripheral blood was drawn into Tempus tubes for RNA extraction. Residual genomic DNA was removed with the TURBO-DNase kit and globin mRNA was depleted with GLOBINclear. Using SuperScript III with primers targeting the alpha and beta constant regions, around 480 ng of RNA was reverse transcribed. Separate libraries for the alpha and beta chains were generated through chain-specific third strand synthesis that incorporated multiplexing indices. The protocol used a single primer pair to amplify all rearrangements within a chain, which avoided primer bias, and attached molecular barcodes to each cDNA molecule. T4 RNA Ligase 1 joined purified cDNA to a 5' RACE adapter that carried a random hexamer and the SP2 sequencing primer site. Second strand synthesis was primed from the SP2 site with Phusion polymerase, using slow temperature ramps to favor optimal annealing. Joined together, two random hexamer sequences that had both been added before amplification formed the 12-nucleotide barcode of each molecule. P5 and P7 adapter elements plus a second index were added in a short first PCR, which was followed by a 23-cycle amplification PCR with P5s and P7 primers. In total the libraries went through roughly 30 PCR cycles, after which the libraries were quantified on a Qubit, sized on a Bioanalyzer, and diluted to around 4 nM. Sequencing of the normalized libraries was performed on an Illumina MiSeq with 2 x 250 paired-end kits. Reverse transcription reactions were cleaned up on MinElute columns and eluted into approximately 10 ul Tris-Cl. The adapter ligations were run for 23 hours at 16 degrees C, and AMPure XP beads at a 1:1 ratio were afterwards used to clean them. Per the authors' processing: A modified Decombinator processed the demultiplexed FASTQ files and output V, J, insert and barcode information. Any sequence that shared a barcode yet differed from the dominant sequence was discarded as an error, and the number of original cDNA molecules was estimated by counting barcodes clustered at Levenshtein distance 3. The R packages ineq, vegan, igraph and RCytoscape were used for downstream analyses, with IMGT nomenclature and CDR3 definitions applied. V gene usage was calculated across distinct sequences, with every TCR tallied a single time to avoid skew from clonal expansion. Unique CDR3 amino acid sequences within a donor were connected in similarity networks whenever two sequences differed by a single Levenshtein edit. Published HIV-specific CDR3s (about 100 alpha, approximately 660 beta) and CMV-specific CDR3s (approximately 13 alpha, around 250 beta) were assembled and queried against the repertoires. Random subsampling to size-matched repertoires showed patients' decreased diversity was not caused by their lower sequence numbers. In-frame beta chains were kept once TCRdb had trimmed the public reads at Q25 with fastp and called clones with MiXCR. Rows merge per CDR3 protein into single entries with the most common DNA and genes. The V and J calls shown here were made by TCRdb, not taken from the authors' results. In all, the sample holds 11,000 to 15,000 distinct CDR3 sequences, and 9% to 10% of those were seen once. The ten biggest clones cover approximately 6.6% of the sample.

On this clonotype itself: Its recognized antigen is unknown. One base away there is no much larger clone; base qualities are not given.

The rearrangement combines TRBV14 with TRBJ2-1; 11 bases in between match TRBD2. The receptor was derived from an adult in good health. Sequences were obtained from blood. The DNA reads TGTGCCAGCAGCCAAGTCGCTAGCGGGAGGAATGAGCAGTTCTTC. The encoded protein is CASSQVASGRNEQFF.